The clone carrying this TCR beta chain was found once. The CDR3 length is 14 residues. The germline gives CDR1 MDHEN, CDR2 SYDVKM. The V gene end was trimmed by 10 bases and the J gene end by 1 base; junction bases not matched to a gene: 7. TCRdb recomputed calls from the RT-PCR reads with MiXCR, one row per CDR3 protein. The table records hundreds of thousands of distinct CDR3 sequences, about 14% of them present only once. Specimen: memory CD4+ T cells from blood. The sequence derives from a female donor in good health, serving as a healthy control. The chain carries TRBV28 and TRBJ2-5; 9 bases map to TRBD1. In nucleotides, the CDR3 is TGTGCCACCTACAGGGGGCCGTCCCAAGAGACCCAGTACTTC. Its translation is CATYRGPSQETQYF.